The T cell receptor beta chain described here comes from a study of blood T cell repertoires in COVID-19. Study information: Nucleic acid was either cDNA or gDNA, and it came from T cells, B-cell-depleted T cells, or PBMCs.

In the original workflow: Estimation of nucleated cell counts relied on the amplification of reference gene primers. Profiled with immunoSEQ multiplex PCR; TCRdb holds only in-frame clones, not every one. The V and J calls and the clone size are those of that table, but D and trimming were determined from the DNA. The table records about 200,000 clones, 70% to 90% of them present only once. CDR3 length equals 15 residues. Germline CDR1 and CDR2: SGDLS and YYNGEE. J lost 4 bases, V lost 4 bases, and 7 bases had no gene match. This clonotype originated in a woman aged 80 or older with acute or convalescent COVID-19. The chain combines TRBV9 with TRBJ1-1; 10 bases map to TRBD1. The sample comprised peripheral blood. CDR3 loop: CASSRGGTGVTEAFF. The DNA for the CDR3 is TGTGCCAGCAGCCGAGGGGGGACAGGGGTCACTGAAGCTTTCTTT.